In this sample, the clone carrying this T cell receptor (beta chain) turned up a few times. The antigen remains unidentified. The data belong to a study of T cells in Graves' hyperthyroidism and ophthalmopathy. Findings and limits, study-wide: Before onset, by a median of approximately 6.8 months, the model predicted ophthalmopathy. Within blood appeared most thyroid clonotypes that had expanded above 0.001.

The germline V gene encodes CDR1 SQVTM and CDR2 ANQGSEA. The V and J ends lost 5 bases and 3 bases, in that order; junction bases with no gene match: 10. This CDR3 has 14 residues. The hyperthyroidism patients had all been newly diagnosed, and their disease duration was under 2 months. Their ages ranged from 18 to 65 years. Diagnoses used clinical symptoms, serum thyroxine and TRAb, thyroid ultrasound and orbital computed tomography. TCR beta CDR3 regions were amplified from RNA transcripts. Primed by the HTBI set, a first-round RT-PCR was run on the TCR CDR3. TCRdb analysed the multiplex PCR reads with MiXCR anew, one entry per CDR3 protein. The data contain roughly 700,000 distinct CDR3 sequences, 11% to 15% of them singletons.

The receptor comes from a woman aged 18-29 years with Graves' hyperthyroidism. The material sequenced was blood. This chain joins TRBV29-1 and TRBJ2-7; 7 bases map to TRBD1. The CDR3: CSVRVLTGNYEQYF. The CDR3 bases are TGCAGCGTTCGGGTTCTGACAGGGAACTACGAGCAGTACTTC.